This TCR beta chain stems from a study of blood T cell repertoires in COVID-19. Turning to the study itself: Both acute and convalescent COVID-19 samples were obtained from the United States, Italy and Spain.

In the authors' workflow: Nucleated cell number was recorded as an estimate derived from reference gene primer amplification. Sequencing was performed with immunoSEQ multiplex PCR; in TCRdb, only in-frame clones are kept and a portion is missing. The D gene and trimming were derived from the DNA, and the V and J assignments and clone size from that table. The table shows roughly 200,000 clones, with about 76% occurring only once. The source material was peripheral blood. The sequence derives from a woman aged 40 to 50 with COVID-19, enrolled during active disease.

The CDR3 nucleotides read TGCAGTGCTCGGACAGGTGGCGGCTACACCTTC. This gives the protein CSARTGGGYTF. This chain joins TRBV20-1 and TRBJ1-2, with 7 bases matching TRBD1. Germline V gene lookup returns CDR1 DFQATT and CDR2 SNEGSKA (reference sequence). J was trimmed by 8 bases and V by 5 bases; bases with no gene match: 5. This CDR3 is built from 11 residues.